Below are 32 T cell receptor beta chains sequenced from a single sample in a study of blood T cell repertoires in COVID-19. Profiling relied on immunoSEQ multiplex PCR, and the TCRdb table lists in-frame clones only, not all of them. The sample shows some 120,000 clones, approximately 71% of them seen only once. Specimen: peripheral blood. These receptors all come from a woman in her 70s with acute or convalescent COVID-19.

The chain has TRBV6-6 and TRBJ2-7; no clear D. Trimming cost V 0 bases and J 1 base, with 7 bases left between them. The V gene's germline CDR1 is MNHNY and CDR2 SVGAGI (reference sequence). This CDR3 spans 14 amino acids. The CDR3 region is CASSYSSGSYEQYF. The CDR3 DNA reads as TGTGCCAGCAGTTACTCGTCAGGTTCCTACGAGCAGTACTTC.

The CDR3 reads CSAYLDSAQYF. CDR3 sequence (DNA): TGCAGTGCTTACCTCGACTCGGCCCAGTACTTC. This chain connects TRBV20-1 to TRBJ2-5; D unclear. This CDR3 spans 11 amino acids. In germline, CDR1 is DFQATT, CDR2 SNEGSKA (reference sequence). V gave up 5 bases and J gave up 9 bases, with 13 bases separating them.

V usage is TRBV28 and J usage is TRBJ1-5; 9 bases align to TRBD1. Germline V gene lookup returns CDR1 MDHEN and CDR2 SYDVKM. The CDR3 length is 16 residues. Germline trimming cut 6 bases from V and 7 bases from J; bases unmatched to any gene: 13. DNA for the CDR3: TGTGCCAGCAGACCACACCAAGGGACAGGGAAGCAGCCCCAGCATTTT. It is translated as CASRPHQGTGKQPQHF.

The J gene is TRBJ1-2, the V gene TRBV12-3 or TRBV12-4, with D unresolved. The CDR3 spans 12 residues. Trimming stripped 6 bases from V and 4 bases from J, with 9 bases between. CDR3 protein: CASSLGSYGYTF. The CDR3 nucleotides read TGTGCCAGCAGCCTAGGGAGCTATGGCTACACCTTC.

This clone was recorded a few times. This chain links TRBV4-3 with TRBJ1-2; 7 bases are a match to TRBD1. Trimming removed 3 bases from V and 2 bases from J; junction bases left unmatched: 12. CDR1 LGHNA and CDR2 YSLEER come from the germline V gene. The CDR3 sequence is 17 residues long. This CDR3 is CASSHGARTGANYGYTF. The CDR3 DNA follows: TGCGCCAGCAGCCACGGCGCCAGGACAGGAGCCAACTATGGCTACACCTTC.

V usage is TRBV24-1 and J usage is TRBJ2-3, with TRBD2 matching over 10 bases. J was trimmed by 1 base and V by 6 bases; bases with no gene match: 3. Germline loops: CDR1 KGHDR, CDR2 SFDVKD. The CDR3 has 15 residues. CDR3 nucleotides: TGTGCCACCAGTCCCGGACTAGCGGGCACAGATACGCAGTATTTT. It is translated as CATSPGLAGTDTQYF.

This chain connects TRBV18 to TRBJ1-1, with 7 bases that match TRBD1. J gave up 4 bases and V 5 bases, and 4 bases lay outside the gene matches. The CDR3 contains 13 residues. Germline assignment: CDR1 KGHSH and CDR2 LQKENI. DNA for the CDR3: TGTGCCAGCTCAACGTCAGGGGGCACTGAAGCTTTCTTT. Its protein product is CASSTSGGTEAFF.

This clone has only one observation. Here the CDR3 DNA reads TGTGCCAGCAGCTCCGGACAGGGATTGCATGGCTACACCTTC. The encoded protein is CASSSGQGLHGYTF. The J gene is TRBJ1-2, the V gene TRBV7-9, with 8 bases identical to TRBD1. CDR3 length: 14 residues. Trimming cost V 4 bases and J 6 bases; bases outside gene matches: 7. Germline CDR1 reads SEHNR; CDR2 reads FQNEAQ (reference sequence).

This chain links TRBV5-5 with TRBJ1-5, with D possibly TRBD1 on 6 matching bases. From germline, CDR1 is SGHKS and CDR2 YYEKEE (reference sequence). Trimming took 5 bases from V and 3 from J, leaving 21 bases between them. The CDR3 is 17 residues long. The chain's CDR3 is CASSPTTSTGYNQPQHF. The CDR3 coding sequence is TGTGCCAGCAGTCCGACGACGTCGACAGGCTACAATCAGCCCCAGCATTTT.

The CDR3 here is CASSFDRENIQYF. In DNA form, the CDR3 reads TGTGCCAGCAGCTTCGACAGGGAAAACATTCAGTACTTC. The chain is built from TRBV11-2 and TRBJ2-4; 7 nucleotides agree with TRBD1. The CDR3 runs 13 residues. CDR1 is SGHAT and CDR2 is FQNNGV in the germline V gene. V dropped 3 bases and J dropped 5; count of bases not matched to a gene: 1. Using reference TRBV11-2 and TRBJ2-4 for the parts outside the CDR3, the full variable domain is EAGVAQSPRYKIIEKRQSVAFWCNPISGHATLYWYQQILGQGPKLLIQFQNNGVVDDSQLPKDRFSAERLKGVDSTLKIQPAKLEDSAVYLCASSFDRENIQYFGAGTRLSVL.

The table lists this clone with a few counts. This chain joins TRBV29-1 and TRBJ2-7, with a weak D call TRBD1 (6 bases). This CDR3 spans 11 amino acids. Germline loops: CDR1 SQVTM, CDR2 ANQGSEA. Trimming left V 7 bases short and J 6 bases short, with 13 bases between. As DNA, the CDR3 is TGCAGCGCTACGGACAGTTCCGAGCAGTACTTC. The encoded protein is CSATDSSEQYF.

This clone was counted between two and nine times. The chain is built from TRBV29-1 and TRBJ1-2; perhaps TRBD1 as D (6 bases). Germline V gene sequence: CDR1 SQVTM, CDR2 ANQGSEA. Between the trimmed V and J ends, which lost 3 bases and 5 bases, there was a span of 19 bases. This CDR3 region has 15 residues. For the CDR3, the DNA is TGCAGCGTTGACTCAGGGGCCGGGACGGGGTATGGCTACACCTTC. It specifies CSVDSGAGTGYGYTF.

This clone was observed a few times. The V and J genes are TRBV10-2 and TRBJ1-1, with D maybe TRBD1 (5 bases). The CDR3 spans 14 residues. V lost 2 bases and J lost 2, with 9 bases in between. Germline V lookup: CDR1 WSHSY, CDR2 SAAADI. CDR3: CASSEGAQNTEAFF. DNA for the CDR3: TGCGCCAGCAGTGAGGGGGCGCAAAACACTGAAGCTTTCTTT.

The CDR3 spells CASSLMSNGNTEAFF. The CDR3 DNA is TGCGCCAGCAGCTTGATGTCCAACGGGAACACTGAAGCTTTCTTT. The rearrangement links TRBV5-1 to TRBJ1-1; D is uncertain. V gave up 1 base and J gave up 1 base, with 11 bases separating them. CDR3 length: 15 amino acids. Germline CDR1 and CDR2: SGHRS and YFSETQ.

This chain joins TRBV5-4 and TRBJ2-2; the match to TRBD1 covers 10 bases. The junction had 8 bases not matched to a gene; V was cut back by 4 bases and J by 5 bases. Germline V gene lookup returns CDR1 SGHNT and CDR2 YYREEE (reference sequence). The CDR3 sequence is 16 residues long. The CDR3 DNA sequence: TGTGCCAGCAGCGCCCGGGACAGGGGTGGAACCGGGGAGCTGTTTTTT. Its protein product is CASSARDRGGTGELFF.

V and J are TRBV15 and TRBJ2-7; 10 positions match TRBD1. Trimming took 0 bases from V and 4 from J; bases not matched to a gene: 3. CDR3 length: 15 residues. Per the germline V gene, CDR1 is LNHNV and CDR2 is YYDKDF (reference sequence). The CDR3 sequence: CATSRDPGQGYEQYF. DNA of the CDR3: TGTGCCACCAGCAGAGATCCGGGACAGGGGTACGAGCAGTACTTC.

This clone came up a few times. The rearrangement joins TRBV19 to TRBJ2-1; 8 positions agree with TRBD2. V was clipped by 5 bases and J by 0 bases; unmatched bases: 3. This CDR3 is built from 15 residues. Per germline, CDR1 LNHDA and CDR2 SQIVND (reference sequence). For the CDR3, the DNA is TGTGCCAGTAGTTTAAGCGGGGGCTCCTACAATGAGCAGTTCTTC. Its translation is CASSLSGGSYNEQFF.

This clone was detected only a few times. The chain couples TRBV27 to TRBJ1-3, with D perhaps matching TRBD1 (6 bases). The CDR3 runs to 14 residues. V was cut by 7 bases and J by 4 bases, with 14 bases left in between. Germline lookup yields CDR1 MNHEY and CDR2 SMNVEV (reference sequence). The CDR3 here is CASMGGASGNTIYF. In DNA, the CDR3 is TGTGCCAGCATGGGGGGGGCTTCAGGAAACACCATATATTTT.

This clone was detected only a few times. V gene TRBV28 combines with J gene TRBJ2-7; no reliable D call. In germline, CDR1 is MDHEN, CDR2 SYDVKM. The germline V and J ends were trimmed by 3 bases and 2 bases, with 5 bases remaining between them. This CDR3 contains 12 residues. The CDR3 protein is CASSFGPYEQYF. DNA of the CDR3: TGTGCCAGCAGTTTTGGCCCCTACGAGCAGTACTTC.

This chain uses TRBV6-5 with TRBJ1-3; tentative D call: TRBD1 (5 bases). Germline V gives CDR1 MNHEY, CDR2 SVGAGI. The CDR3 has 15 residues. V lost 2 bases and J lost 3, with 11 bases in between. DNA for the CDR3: TGTGCCAGCAGTTACGGGGGGAAAGTTGGAAACACCATATATTTT. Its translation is CASSYGGKVGNTIYF.

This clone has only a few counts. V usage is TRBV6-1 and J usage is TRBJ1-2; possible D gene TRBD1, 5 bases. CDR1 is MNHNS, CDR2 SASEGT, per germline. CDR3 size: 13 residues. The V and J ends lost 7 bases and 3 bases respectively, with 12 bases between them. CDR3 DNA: TGTGCCAGCACCTTTATGACAGACTATGGCTACACCTTC. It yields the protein CASTFMTDYGYTF.

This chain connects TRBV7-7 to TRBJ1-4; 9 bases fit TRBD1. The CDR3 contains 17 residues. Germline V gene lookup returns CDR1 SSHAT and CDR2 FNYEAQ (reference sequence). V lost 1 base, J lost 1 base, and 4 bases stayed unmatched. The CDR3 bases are TGTGCCAGCAGCTTAGGGACAGGGGCTGAAACTAATGAAAAACTGTTTTTT. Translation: CASSLGTGAETNEKLFF.

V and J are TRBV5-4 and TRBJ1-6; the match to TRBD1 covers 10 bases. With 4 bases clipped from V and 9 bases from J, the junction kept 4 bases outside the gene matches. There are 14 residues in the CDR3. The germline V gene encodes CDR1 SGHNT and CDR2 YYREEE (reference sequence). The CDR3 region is CASSGRDRGSPLHF. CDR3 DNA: TGTGCCAGCAGCGGAAGGGACAGGGGTTCACCCCTCCACTTT.

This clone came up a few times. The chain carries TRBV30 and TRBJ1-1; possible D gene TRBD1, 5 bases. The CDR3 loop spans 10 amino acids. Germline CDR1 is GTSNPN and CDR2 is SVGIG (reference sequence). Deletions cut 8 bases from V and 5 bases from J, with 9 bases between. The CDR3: CAQGGTEAFF. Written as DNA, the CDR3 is TGTGCCCAGGGTGGGACTGAAGCTTTCTTT.

CDR3 residues: CASSTPRGRREQYF. The CDR3 DNA follows: TGTGCCAGCAGTACCCCGCGGGGGCGGCGGGAGCAGTACTTC. The V and J genes are TRBV6-5 and TRBJ2-7, with D tentatively TRBD2 (7 bases). The CDR3 length is 14 residues. The germline gives CDR1 MNHEY, CDR2 SVGAGI. Trimming removed 5 bases from V and 7 bases from J, with 18 bases in between.

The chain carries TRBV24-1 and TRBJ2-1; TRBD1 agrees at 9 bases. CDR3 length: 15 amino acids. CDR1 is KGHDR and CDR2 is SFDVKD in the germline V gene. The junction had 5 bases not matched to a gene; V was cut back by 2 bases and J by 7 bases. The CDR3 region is CATSDSGTGSNEQFF. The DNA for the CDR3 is TGTGCCACCAGTGATTCCGGGACAGGGAGTAATGAGCAGTTCTTC.

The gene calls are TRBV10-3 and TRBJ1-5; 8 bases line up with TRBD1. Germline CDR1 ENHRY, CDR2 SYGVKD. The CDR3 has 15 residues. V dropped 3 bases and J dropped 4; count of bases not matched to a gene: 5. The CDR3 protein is CAISDGTGQNQPQHF. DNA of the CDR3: TGTGCCATCAGTGACGGGACAGGCCAAAATCAGCCCCAGCATTTT.

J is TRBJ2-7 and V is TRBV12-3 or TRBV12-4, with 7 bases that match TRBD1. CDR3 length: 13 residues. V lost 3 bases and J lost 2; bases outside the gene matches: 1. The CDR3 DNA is TGTGCCAGCAGTTTCGACAGGGCCTACGAGCAGTACTTC. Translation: CASSFDRAYEQYF.

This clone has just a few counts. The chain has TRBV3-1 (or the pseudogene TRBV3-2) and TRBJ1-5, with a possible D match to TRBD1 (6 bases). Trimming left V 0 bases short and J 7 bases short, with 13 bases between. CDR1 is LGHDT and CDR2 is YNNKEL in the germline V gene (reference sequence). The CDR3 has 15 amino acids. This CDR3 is CASSQDAGRGQPQHF. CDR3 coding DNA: TGTGCCAGCAGCCAAGACGCTGGCAGGGGACAGCCCCAGCATTTT.

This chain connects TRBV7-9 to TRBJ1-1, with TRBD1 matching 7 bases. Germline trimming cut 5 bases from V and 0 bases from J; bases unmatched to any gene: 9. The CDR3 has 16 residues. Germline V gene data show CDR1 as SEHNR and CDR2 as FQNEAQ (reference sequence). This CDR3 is CASSQKPGQMNTEAFF. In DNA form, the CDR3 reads TGTGCCAGCAGCCAAAAACCGGGACAGATGAACACTGAAGCTTTCTTT.

Here the CDR3 reads CATSRDYPSGSGHNNEQFF. The CDR3 bases are TGTGCCACCAGCAGAGATTACCCTAGCGGGAGTGGGCATAACAATGAGCAGTTCTTC. The J gene is TRBJ2-1, the V gene TRBV15; TRBD2 matches at 10 bases. The V gene's germline CDR1 is LNHNV and CDR2 YYDKDF (reference sequence). V dropped 0 bases and J dropped 5; count of bases not matched to a gene: 13. The CDR3 covers 19 residues.

CDR3 bases: TGCGCCAGCCAGGGACAGGGGTCCCCCACAGATACGCAGTATTTT. This encodes CASQGQGSPTDTQYF. The chain employs TRBV4-1 and TRBJ2-3; TRBD1 matches 10 bases. J lost 2 bases, V lost 8 bases, and 7 bases had no gene match. The CDR3 has 15 amino acids. Germline V lookup: CDR1 MGHRA, CDR2 YSYEKL.